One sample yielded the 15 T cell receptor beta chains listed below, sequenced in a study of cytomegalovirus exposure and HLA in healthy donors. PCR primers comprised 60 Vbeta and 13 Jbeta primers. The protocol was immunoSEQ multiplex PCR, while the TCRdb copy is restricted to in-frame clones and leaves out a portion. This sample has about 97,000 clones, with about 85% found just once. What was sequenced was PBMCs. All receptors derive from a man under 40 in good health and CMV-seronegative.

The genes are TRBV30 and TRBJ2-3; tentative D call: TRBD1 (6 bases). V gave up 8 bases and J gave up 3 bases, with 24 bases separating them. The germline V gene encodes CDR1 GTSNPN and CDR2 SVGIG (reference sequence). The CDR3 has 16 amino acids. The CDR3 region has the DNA TGTGCCGGCAACTTACAGGGTGGGATAGGGACAGATACGCAGTATTTT. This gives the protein CAGNLQGGIGTDTQYF.

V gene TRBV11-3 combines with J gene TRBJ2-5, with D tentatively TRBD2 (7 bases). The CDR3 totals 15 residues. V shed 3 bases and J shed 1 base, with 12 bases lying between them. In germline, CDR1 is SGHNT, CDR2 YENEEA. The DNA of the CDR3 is TGTGCCAGCAGCTTTCGGGGGGCACCCCAAGAGACCCAGTACTTC. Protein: CASSFRGAPQETQYF. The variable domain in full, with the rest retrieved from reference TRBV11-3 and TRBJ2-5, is EAGVVQSPRYKIIEKKQPVAFWCNPISGHNTLYWYLQNLGQGPELLIRYENEEAVDDSQLPKDRFSAERLKGVDSTLKIQPAELGDSAVYLCASSFRGAPQETQYFGPGTRLLVL.

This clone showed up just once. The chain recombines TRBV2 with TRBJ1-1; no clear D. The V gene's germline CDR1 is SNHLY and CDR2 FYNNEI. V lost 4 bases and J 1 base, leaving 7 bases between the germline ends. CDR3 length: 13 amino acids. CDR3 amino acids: CASSVGENTEAFF. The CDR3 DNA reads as TGTGCCAGCAGTGTCGGGGAGAACACTGAAGCTTTCTTT.

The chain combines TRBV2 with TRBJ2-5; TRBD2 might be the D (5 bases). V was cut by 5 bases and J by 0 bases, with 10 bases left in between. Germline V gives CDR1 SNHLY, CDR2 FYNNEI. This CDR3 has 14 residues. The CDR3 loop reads CASSRSGNQETQYF. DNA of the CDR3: TGTGCCAGCAGTCGAAGCGGAAACCAAGAGACCCAGTACTTC.

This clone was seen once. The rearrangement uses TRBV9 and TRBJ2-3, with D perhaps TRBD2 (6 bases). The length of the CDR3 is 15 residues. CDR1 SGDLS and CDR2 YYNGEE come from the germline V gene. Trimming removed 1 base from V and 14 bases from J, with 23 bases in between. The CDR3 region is CASSVQAVEGADVYF. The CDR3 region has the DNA TGTGCCAGCAGCGTACAAGCGGTGGAGGGTGCGGATGTGTATTTT.

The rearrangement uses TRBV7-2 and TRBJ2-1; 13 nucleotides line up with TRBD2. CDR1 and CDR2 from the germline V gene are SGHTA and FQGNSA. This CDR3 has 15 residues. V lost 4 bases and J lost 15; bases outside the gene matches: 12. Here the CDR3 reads CASSSRGTSGTHRFF. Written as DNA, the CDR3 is TGTGCCAGCAGCTCCAGAGGGACTAGCGGGACCCACCGGTTCTTC.

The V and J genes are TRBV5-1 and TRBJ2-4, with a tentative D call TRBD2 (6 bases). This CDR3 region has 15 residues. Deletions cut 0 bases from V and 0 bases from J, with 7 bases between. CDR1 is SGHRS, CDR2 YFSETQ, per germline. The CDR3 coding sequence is TGCGCCAGCAGCTTGGTTAGCGGAGCCAAAAACATTCAGTACTTC. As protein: CASSLVSGAKNIQYF.

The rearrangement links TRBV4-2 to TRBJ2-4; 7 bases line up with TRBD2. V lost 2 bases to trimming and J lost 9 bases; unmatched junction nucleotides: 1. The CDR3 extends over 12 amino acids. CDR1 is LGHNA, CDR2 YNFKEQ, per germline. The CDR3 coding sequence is TGTGCCAGCAGCCAAATAGCGGGCATTCAGTACTTC. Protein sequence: CASSQIAGIQYF.

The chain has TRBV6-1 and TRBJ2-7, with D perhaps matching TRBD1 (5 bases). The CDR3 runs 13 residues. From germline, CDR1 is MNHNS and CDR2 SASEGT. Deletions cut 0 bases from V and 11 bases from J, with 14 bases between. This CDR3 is CASSEALETAKYF. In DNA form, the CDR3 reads TGTGCCAGCAGTGAAGCGCTGGAGACAGCAAAGTACTTC.

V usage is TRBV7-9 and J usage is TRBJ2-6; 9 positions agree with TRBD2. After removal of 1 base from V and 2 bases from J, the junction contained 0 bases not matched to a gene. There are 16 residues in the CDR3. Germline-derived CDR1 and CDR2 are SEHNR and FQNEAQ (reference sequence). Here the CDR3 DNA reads TGTGCCAGCAGCTTAGTAGCGGGAGCTGGGGCCAACGTCCTGACTTTC. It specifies CASSLVAGAGANVLTF.

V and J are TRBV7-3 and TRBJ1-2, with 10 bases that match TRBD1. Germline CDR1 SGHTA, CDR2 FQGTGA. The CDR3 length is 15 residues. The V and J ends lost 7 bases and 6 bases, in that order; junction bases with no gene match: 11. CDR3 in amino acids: CASTIARDRGDGYTF. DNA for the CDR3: TGTGCCAGCACCATCGCCCGGGACAGGGGCGATGGCTACACCTTC. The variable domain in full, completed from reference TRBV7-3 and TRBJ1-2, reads GAGVSQTPSNKVTEKGKYVELRCDPISGHTALYWYRQSLGQGPEFLIYFQGTGAADDSGLPNDRFFAVRPEGSVSTLKIQRTERGDSAVYLCASTIARDRGDGYTFGSGTRLTVV.

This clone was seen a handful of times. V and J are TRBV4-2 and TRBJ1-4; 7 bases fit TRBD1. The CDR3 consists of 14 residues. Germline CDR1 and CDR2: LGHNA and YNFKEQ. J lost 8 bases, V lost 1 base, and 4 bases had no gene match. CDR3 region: CASSQGDRGEKLFF. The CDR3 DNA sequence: TGTGCCAGCAGCCAAGGGGACAGAGGGGAAAAACTGTTTTTT.

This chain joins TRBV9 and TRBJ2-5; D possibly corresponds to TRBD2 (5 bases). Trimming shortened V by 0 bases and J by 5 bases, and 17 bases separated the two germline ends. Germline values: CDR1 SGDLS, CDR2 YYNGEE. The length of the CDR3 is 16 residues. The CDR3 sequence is CASSVASRPGGETQYF. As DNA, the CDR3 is TGTGCCAGCAGCGTAGCCTCCAGGCCCGGCGGGGAGACCCAGTACTTC. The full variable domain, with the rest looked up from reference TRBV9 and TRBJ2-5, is DSGVTQTPKHLITATGQRVTLRCSPRSGDLSVYWYQQSLDQGLQFLIQYYNGEERAKGNILERFSAQQFPDLHSELNLSSLELGDSALYFCASSVASRPGGETQYFGPGTRLLVL.

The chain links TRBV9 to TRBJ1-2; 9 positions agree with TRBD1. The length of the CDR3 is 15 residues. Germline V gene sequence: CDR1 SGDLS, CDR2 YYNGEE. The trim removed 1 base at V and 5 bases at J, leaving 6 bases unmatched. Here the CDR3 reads CASSVSPGQGYGYTF. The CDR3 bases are TGTGCCAGCAGCGTATCCCCGGGACAGGGTTATGGCTACACCTTC.

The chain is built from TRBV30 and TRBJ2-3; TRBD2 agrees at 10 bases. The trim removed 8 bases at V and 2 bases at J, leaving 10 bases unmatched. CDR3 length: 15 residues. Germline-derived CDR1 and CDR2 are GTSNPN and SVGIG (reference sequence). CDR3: CAGLTSGSTTDTQYF. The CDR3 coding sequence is TGTGCCGGGCTGACTAGCGGGTCGACCACAGATACGCAGTATTTT.